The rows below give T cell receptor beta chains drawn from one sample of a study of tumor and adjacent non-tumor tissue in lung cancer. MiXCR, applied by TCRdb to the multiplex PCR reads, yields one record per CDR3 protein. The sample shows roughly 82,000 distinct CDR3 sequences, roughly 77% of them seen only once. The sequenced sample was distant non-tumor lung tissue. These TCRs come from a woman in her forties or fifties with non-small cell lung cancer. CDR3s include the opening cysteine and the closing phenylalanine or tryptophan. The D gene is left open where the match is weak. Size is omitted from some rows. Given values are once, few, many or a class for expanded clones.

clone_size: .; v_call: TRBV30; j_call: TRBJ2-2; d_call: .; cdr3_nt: TGTGCCTGGAGGTTGGCGGGATGTGCTACCGGGGAGCTGTTTTTT; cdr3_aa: CAWRLAGCATGELFF
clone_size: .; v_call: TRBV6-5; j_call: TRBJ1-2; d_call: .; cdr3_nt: TGTGCCAGGAGAAATATTATAGGGCAGGGGTCCTATGGTTACACCTTC; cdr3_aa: CARRNIIGQGSYGYTF
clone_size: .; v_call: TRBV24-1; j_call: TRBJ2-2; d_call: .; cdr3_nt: TGTGCCACCAGTGATTTGCCCCTGGCGAACACCGGGGAGCAGTTTTTT; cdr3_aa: CATSDLPLANTGEQFF
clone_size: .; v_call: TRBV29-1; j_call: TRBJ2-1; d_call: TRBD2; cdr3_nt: TGCAGCGTCGATAGGCGGGAGGGCCCTGGAAATGAGCGGTTCTTC; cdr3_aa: CSVDRREGPGNERFF
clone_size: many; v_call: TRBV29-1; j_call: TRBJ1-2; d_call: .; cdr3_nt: TGCAGCGTTGACGCTACAGGGAGAAACTATGGCTACACCTTC; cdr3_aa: CSVDATGRNYGYTF
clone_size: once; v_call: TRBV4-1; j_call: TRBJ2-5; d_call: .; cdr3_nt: TGCGCCAGCGGCCGACTTGAATTTGACCAAGAGACCCAGTACTTC; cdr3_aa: CASGRLEFDQETQYF
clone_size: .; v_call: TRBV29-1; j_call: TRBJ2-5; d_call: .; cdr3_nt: TGCAGCGTCGACCGGGGCCACCAAGAGGCCCAGTATTTC; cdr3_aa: CSVDRGHQEAQYF
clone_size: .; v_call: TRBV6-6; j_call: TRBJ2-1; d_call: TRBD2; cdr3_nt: TGTTCCAGCAGAACCGGGAGCCTAGCGGGAAACAATGAGCAATTCTTC; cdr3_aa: CSSRTGSLAGNNEQFF
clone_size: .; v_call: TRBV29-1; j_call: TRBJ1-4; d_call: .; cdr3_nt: TGCAGCGTTGAACACCGTGGGGATGAACTGTTTTTT; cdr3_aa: CSVEHRGDELFF
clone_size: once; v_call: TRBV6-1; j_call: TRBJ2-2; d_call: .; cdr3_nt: TGTGCCAGCAGTGAAAAAGAGGGCAATCCCGGGGAGCTGTTTTTT; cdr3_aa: CASSEKEGNPGELFF
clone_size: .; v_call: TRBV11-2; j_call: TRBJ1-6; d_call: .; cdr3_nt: TGTGCCAACAGCTTTCGGACTGGGGAATTACCCCTCCACTTT; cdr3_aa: CANSFRTGELPLHF
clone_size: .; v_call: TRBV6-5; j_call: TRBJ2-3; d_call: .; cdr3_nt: TGTGCTAGCAGTTATCTGATCCATTCAGATACGCAGTATTTT; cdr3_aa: CASSYLIHSDTQYF
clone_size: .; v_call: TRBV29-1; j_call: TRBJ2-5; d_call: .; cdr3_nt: TGCAGCGTTGGTCGGGAAGAAGAGGCCCAGTACTTT; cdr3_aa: CSVGREEEAQYF
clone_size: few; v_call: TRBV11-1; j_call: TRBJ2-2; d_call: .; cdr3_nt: TGTGCCAGCAGCTTAACCACCGGGGAGCGGTTTTTT; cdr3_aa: CASSLTTGERFF
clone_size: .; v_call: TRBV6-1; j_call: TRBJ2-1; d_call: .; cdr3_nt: TGTGCCAGCGGTGAAACGGGGGAGGCGGGGCTTGAGCAGTTCTTC; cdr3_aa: CASGETGEAGLEQFF
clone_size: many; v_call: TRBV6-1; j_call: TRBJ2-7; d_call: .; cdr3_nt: TGTGCCAGCAGCAGGGGTACAGACTCTACCTACGAGCAGTACTTC; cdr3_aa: CASSRGTDSTYEQYF
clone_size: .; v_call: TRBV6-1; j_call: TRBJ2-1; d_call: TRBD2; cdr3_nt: TGTGCCAGCAGCGAAGTTGGGGTAGGCGGGAGGCTGGGCGATAAGCAGTTCTTC; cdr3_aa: CASSEVGVGGRLGDKQFF
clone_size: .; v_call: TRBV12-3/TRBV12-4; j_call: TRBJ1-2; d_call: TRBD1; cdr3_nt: TGTGCCAGCAGTCCGGGACAGAACTATGGCCACACCTTC; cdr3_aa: CASSPGQNYGHTF
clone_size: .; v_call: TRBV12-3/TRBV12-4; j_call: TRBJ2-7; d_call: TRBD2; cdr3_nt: TGTGTCAGCAGTTCCGCCGGGACTACCGGTGTCTTTTACTTC; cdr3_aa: CVSSSAGTTGVFYF
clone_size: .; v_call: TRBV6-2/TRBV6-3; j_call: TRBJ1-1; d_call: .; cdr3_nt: TGTGCCAGCAGTTACTCCTTACTCAACCCGTTGAAAAAGAACACTGAAGCTTTCTTT; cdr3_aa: CASSYSLLNPLKKNTEAFF
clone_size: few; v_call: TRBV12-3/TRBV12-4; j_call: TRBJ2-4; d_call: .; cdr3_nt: TGTGCTAGCAGTTTAGGAGCGGTAGACGGTTCACCAATTTACTTC; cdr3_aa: CASSLGAVDGSPIYF
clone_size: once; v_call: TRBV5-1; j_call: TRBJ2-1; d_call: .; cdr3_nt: TGCGCCAGCAGCGCCGAGGGCAGGTCGGTCCATGAGCAATTCTTC; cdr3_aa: CASSAEGRSVHEQFF
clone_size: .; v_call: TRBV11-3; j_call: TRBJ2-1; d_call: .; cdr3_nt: TGTGCCAACACCTTAGTGGACGGGGGTGAGCAATTCTTC; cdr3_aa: CANTLVDGGEQFF
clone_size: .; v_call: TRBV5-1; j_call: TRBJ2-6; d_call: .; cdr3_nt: TGCGCCAGCAACGCTACCGGAGACTCTGGGGCCAACGTCCTGACTTTC; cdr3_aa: CASNATGDSGANVLTF
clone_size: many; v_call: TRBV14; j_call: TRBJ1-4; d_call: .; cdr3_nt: TGTGCCAGCAGCCAACAGGTGGAGAAACTGTTTTTT; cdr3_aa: CASSQQVEKLFF
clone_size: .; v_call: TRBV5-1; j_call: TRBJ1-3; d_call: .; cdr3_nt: TGCGCCAGCACCTTTGGTGACAGGAGTGGAAACACCATATATTTT; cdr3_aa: CASTFGDRSGNTIYF
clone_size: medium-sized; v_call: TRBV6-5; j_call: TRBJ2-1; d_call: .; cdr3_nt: TGTGCCAGCAGTTCCGGACAGTACAATGAGCAGTTCTTC; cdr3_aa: CASSSGQYNEQFF
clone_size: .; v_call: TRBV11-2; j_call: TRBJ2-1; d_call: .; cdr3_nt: TGTGCCAGCAGCTTCTTGGGAGGTAAAGGTGAGCAGTTCTTC; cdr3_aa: CASSFLGGKGEQFF
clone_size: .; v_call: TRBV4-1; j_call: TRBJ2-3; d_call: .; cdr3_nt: TGCGCCAGCACCCTACGGTGGTGTGAGGGAACCGATACGCAGTATTTT; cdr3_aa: CASTLRWCEGTDTQYF
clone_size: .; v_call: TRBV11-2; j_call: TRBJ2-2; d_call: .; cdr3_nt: TGTATCAGCAGCTTCGAGAACACCAGGGAGCTGTTTTTT; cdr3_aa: CISSFENTRELFF
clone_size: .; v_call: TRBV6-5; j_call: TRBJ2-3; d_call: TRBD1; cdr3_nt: TGTGGTAGCAGGGACAGGGGCACAGACACGCAGTATTTT; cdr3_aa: CGSRDRGTDTQYF
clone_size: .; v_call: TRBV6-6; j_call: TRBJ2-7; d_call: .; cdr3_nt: TGTGCCAGCAGTTTCCGGCACAAAACCTACGAGCAGTATTTC; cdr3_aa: CASSFRHKTYEQYF
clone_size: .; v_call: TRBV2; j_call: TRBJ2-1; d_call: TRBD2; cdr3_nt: TGTGCCAGCAGCCTAGCGGGACCCTACAATGAGCAGTTCTTC; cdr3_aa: CASSLAGPYNEQFF
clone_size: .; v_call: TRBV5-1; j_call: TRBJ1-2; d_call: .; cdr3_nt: TGTGCCAGCAGCCTCACCGGGGCCGTCTATGGCTACACCTTC; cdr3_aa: CASSLTGAVYGYTF
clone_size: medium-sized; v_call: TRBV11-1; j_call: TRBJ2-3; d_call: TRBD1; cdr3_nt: TGTGCCAGCAGCATAGACAGGGAAGATACGCAGTATTTT; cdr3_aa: CASSIDREDTQYF
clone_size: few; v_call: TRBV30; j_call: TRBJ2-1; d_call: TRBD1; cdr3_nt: TGTGCCTGGACAGGGGGCGGCACCTACAATGAGCAGTTCTTC; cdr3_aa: CAWTGGGTYNEQFF
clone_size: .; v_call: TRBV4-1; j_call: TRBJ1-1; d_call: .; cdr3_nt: TGCGCCAGCAGCCAAGGATTGAGGGACATCTCCTTTGAAACTTTCTTT; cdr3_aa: CASSQGLRDISFETFF
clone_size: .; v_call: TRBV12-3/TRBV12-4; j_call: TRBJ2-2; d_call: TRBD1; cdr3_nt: TGTGCTAGCAGTGCCGGGACAGGGCTTACGGGGGAGCTGCTTTTT; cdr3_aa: CASSAGTGLTGELLF
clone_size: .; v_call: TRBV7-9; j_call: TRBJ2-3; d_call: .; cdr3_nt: TGTGCCAGCAGCCTCGCCGACAGTGGGCTGGCAGAAACGCAGTATTTT; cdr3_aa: CASSLADSGLAETQYF
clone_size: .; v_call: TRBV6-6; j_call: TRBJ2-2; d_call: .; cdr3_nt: TGTGCGAGCAGCAGGGACATTAACACCGGGGAGCTGTTTTTT; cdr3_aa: CASSRDINTGELFF
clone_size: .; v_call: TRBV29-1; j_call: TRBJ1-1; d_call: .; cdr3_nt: TGCAGCGTCGACGGATACATTGAAGCTTTCTTT; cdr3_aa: CSVDGYIEAFF
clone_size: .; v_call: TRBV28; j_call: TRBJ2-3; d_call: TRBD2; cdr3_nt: TGTACCAGCAGCCGGCCCCCTCCACGGCGGGAGACCGCAAATACGCAGTATTTT; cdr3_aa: CTSSRPPPRRETANTQYF
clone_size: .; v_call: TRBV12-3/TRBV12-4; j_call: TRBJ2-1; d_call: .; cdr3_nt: TGTGTCAGCAGCTCCCCGGGACGGAGATCTAATGAGCAGTTCTTC; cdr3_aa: CVSSSPGRRSNEQFF
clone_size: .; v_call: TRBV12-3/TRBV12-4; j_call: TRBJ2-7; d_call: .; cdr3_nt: TGTGCCAGCAGTCCCAGGATAGGGATCGGTTTCTTC; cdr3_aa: CASSPRIGIGFF
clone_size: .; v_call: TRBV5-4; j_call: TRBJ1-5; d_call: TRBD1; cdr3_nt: TGTGACAGCAGCGCCGAACAGGGGGGCAATCAGCCCCAGCATTTT; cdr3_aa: CDSSAEQGGNQPQHF
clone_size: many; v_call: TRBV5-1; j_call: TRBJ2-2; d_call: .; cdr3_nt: TGCGCCAGCAGCTTGGAAGGGCCAGGGTCCACCGGGGAGCTGTTTTTT; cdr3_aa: CASSLEGPGSTGELFF
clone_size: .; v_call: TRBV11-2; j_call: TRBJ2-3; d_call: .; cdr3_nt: TGTGCCAGCAGCTTAGGGCTTCTAACTTGCACAGATACGCAGTATTTT; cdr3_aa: CASSLGLLTCTDTQYF
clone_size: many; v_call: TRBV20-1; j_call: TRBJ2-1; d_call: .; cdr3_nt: TGCAGTGCTCGATCATGGCGGGACTACAATGAGCAGTTCTTC; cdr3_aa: CSARSWRDYNEQFF